This T cell receptor beta chain was documented in a study of shared clonotypes between healthy human individuals (dated by TCRdb to 2018 to 2020). For context, the study as a whole: The cohort comprised a couple of women and a few men aged 18 to 49 years. For each donor, three plates each were used for CD4 naive and CD4 memory, two plates were used for CD8 naive, and one plate was used for CD8 memory. Blood TCR repertoires of several healthy adults were deeply sequenced to estimate repertoire size and the extent of clonotype sharing between individuals. Different laboratories and diverse techniques were used to prepare libraries and sequence TCR repertoires, to increase sequencing depth and limit assay-specific biases. Leukapheresis yielded between about 0.94 and 9 billion PBMCs per donor. Paper-wide results and their limitations: Based on pairwise subsampling, the degree of clonotype sharing among donors was expected to be affected by sequencing depth. Across four donors, 4.5% to 6.5% of naive CD4, around 3.3% of naive CD8, roughly 2.3% of memory CD4, and 0.4% of memory CD8 clonotypes were shared. Sampling was restricted to blood, and TCR repertoires in tissue are likely to differ from TCR repertoires in blood. Because the study included only a small number of donors, the genetic and exposure-history diversity represented was limited. Naive subsets generally had larger estimated clonotype richness than memory subsets did. Compared with non-shared clonotypes, the clonotypes found in all four sorted-subset donors had higher generation probabilities. Rarefaction of sorted-subset datasets indicated incomplete sequencing despite the large sequencing depth.

TCR CDR3 regions were amplified from genomic DNA by multiplex PCR using the deep immunoSEQ assay. Extracted genomic DNA from each cell subset was spread evenly across all wells of several immunoSEQ 96-well plates, with each plate serving as a replicate. Each replicate PCR for sorted subsets received roughly 200 ng genomic DNA, equal to roughly 33,000 T cell genomes. Purified libraries were measured with a Qubit 3.0 fluorometer, size-checked on a Bioanalyzer 2100, and measured again with the KAPA Library Quantification kit. Each immunoSEQ 96-well plate was sequenced on its own single-read 150-cycle Illumina NextSeq 550 flow cell. As for the authors' bioinformatics: Because the immunoSEQ output included only junctional sequences and no quality scores, the filtering could not be the same as the filtering used for full-length reads. Sequences were annotated with PyIR, a Python wrapper for IgBLAST v1.9, using IMGT germline references to assign V/J genes and CDR3. Reads with weak V/J assignments (E-value above 1e-6), missing CDR3, stop codons, out-of-frame junctions, or ambiguous translated residues were removed. V3J clonotypes were defined by identical inferred V gene, J gene, and CDR3 amino acid sequence. To compute the percentage overlap between repertoires, the number of shared unique clonotypes was divided by the size of the smaller repertoire. Richness of each repertoire was evaluated using RTK rarefaction, the Chao1 estimator, and Recon v2.1 estimates of unobserved clonotypes. For all TCRbeta clonotypes obtained by the gDNA method from four donors, generation probabilities were computed with OLGA. What TCRdb holds here is the immuneACCESS table cut down to in-frame rearrangements. Part of the clones is not present; checked against another copy, under half of the missing clones reflect an unresolved V gene, and the others are unexplained. V, J and clone size reflect that table, while D and trimming were determined from the DNA. In all, the sample holds roughly 2.1 million clones, and about 92% of those were seen once. Over 1.5% of the sample comes from the top ten.

Counted from cysteine to phenylalanine, this CDR3 has 13 amino acids. Only CDR3 DNA is held: 39 bases, read in frame from base 1. The trim is 5 bases for V and 4 bases for J, with a gap of 11 bases between the germline ends. Per the germline V gene (reference sequence), MNHEY is the CDR1 and SMNVEV is the CDR2. CD8 naive samples were obtained by positive selection for CCR7 among CD45RO-negative cells, yielding a CD45RA+CCR7+ population from which TemRA cells were excluded. The donors were healthy, HIV-negative adults who had no recently reported acute infections or vaccinations. All donors were Caucasian adults living in Nashville, Tennessee, USA. Blood was collected by leukapheresis, and PBMCs were isolated by Ficoll-Histopaque density gradient centrifugation and then cryopreserved in liquid nitrogen vapor phase. Purity and quantity of every magnetically sorted T cell population were checked by analytical flow cytometry. From each sorted fraction, genomic DNA was isolated and quantified by UV absorbance on a Nanodrop 2000c.

Turning to this clone: Its antigen target is currently unknown. No clone much larger than this one lies a single base away; base qualities are absent.

The chain employs TRBV27 and TRBJ1-2; TRBD1 is a possible D gene, resting on 6 matching bases. The sequencing input was naive CD8+ T cells from PBMCs. The cell subset or site label for this specimen denotes: CD45RA+CCR7+. This TCR was sampled from a man younger than 35 in good health. Some clones in this sample may be carry-over from other donors' samples. Here the CDR3 is given as CASSPADSYGYTF. Here is the DNA: TGTGCCAGCAGTCCGGCGGACAGCTATGGCTACACCTTC.